The source of this T cell receptor (beta chain) is a study of tissue T cells after allogeneic stem cell transplantation. This clone has just a few counts. Generated by immunoSEQ multiplex PCR, the TCRdb table keeps only in-frame clones and is missing some. Of approximately 4,500 clones listed, around 78% are singletons. Enrolled prospectively were adult allogeneic hematopoietic cell transplant recipients whose graft-versus-host disease was steroid-refractory. GI sites, liver, skin and spleen were taken after median 9.75 post-mortem hours. The material sequenced was esophageal tissue, taken at autopsy. The clonotype originates from an older male patient with steroid-refractory graft-versus-host disease after an allogeneic stem cell transplant. These T cells may partly come from the graft donor.

This CDR3 is CSVVMGFRNEQFF. The CDR3 DNA follows: TGCAGCGTTGTGATGGGGTTTCGAAATGAGCAGTTCTTC. The chain carries TRBV29-1 and TRBJ2-1; unclear D gene. Germline-derived CDR1 and CDR2 are SQVTM and ANQGSEA. This CDR3 has 13 residues. Trimming stripped 4 bases from V and 7 bases from J, with 14 bases between.